This TCR beta chain is from a study of control samples from healthy donors and cancer patients. The protocol was immunoSEQ multiplex PCR, while the TCRdb copy is restricted to in-frame clones and leaves out a portion. Among roughly 14,000 clones listed, over 80% were seen once. The CDR3 has 14 residues. With 0 bases removed from V and 7 bases from J, the gap between germline ends came to 11 bases. Germline loops: CDR1 SGHKS, CDR2 YYEKEE (reference sequence). The chain couples TRBV5-5 to TRBJ1-5; TRBD1 might be the D (6 bases). The receptor's source is a woman between 70 and 85 years old with colorectal cancer. The sample comprised PBMCs. The CDR3 loop is CASSLAAGEQPQHF. CDR3 nucleotides: TGTGCCAGCAGCTTGGCGGCAGGGGAACAGCCCCAGCATTTT.